This T cell receptor (beta chain) was identified in a study of cytomegalovirus exposure and HLA in healthy donors. Study conclusions and caveats: Later work associated roughly 17,000 TCR beta sequences with HLA alleles at 0.05 false discovery rate. An apparent linkage of common viral pathogens to several of the most significant clusters emerged in a later analysis. TCR beta V- and J-gene trimming was later associated with a missense DCLRE1C variant. Later work showed greater clonal expansion in HLA-associated TCR beta chains than in equally common others.

PCR involved 60 Vbeta and 13 Jbeta primers. Using immunoSEQ multiplex PCR, the repertoire was profiled, and TCRdb retains in-frame clones only, with some absent. The sample includes more than 95,000 clones, about 80% of them seen just once. Germline loops: CDR1 GTSNPN, CDR2 SVGIG (reference sequence). Deletions cut 4 bases from V and 2 bases from J, with 21 bases between. This CDR3 is 17 amino acids long. Of note for this clone: Its antigen remains unknown.

The clonotype was recovered from a man aged 25 to 40 in good health and CMV-seronegative. The sequenced material came from PBMCs. V is TRBV30 and J is TRBJ1-5; perhaps TRBD1 as D (6 bases). CDR3 in DNA: TGTGCCTGGAACACCCAACACGGACAGTCCGGCAATCAGCCCCAGCATTTT. It codes for CAWNTQHGQSGNQPQHF.